One and the same sample provided the 15 T cell receptor beta chains below, sequenced in a study of Graves' ophthalmopathy and Graves' hyperthyroidism. The study amplified TCR beta CDR3 regions using RNA transcripts. Scientists carried out first-round RT-PCR using HTBI primers and then a second-round multiplex PCR. MiXCR was run by TCRdb on the multiplex PCR reads, yielding one entry per CDR3 protein. This sample has some 350,000 distinct CDR3 sequences, with roughly 17% found just once. Sequenced: peripheral blood. The receptors were gathered from an adult woman with stable Graves' hyperthyroidism.

The rearrangement links TRBV4-1 to TRBJ2-6; D may be TRBD2 (5 bases). The CDR3 is 16 amino acids. Germline CDR1 MGHRA, CDR2 YSYEKL. V dropped 1 base and J dropped 0 bases, with 7 bases sitting between them. The CDR3 spells CASSQGRGSGANVLTF. The CDR3 DNA is TGCGCCAGCAGCCAAGGACGGGGCTCTGGGGCCAACGTCCTGACTTTC.

This clonotype was recorded many times. This chain links TRBV24-1 with TRBJ1-2, with TRBD1 as a possible D gene (5 bases). Germline lookup yields CDR1 KGHDR and CDR2 SFDVKD. The CDR3 has 13 residues. V was cut by 10 bases and J by 5 bases, with 16 bases left in between. The DNA for the CDR3 is TGTGCCACTTCGCAGGGTCCACATTATGGCTACACCTTC. Protein sequence: CATSQGPHYGYTF.

This clonotype was detected ten times or more. This rearrangement joins TRBV7-8 to TRBJ2-2, with D uncertain. The CDR3 is made up of 14 amino acids. The germline CDR1 and CDR2 sequences are SGHVS and FQNEAQ. The V end lost 2 bases, the J end lost 1 base, and 5 bases lay between the germline ends. The CDR3 protein is CASSLSQNTGELFF. Written as DNA, the CDR3 is TGTGCCAGCAGCTTATCACAGAACACCGGGGAGCTGTTTTTT.

In regard to this clonotype: Its ends do not fully match the called genes, so a read error is possible. The rearrangement joins TRBV4-3 to TRBJ2-2, with D tentatively TRBD2 (6 bases). Germline values: CDR1 LGHNA, CDR2 YSLEER. The CDR3 is 14 amino acids. The CDR3 nucleotides read TGCACCAGCAGCCAAGTGTGGAGGGGCGGGGAGCTGTTTTTT. As protein: CTSSQVWRGGELFF.

About this clonotype: A much more abundant neighbour one base away suggests this may be a read error. The CDR3 does not end in the conserved phenylalanine or tryptophan, so this is likely a read error. This chain links TRBV11-2 with TRBJ1-5; D call uncertain. This CDR3 is built from 18 residues. V lost 3 bases to trimming and J lost 2 bases, with 20 bases between them. The germline gives CDR1 SGHAT, CDR2 FQNNGV. The CDR3: CASSFEPQGMGGNQPQHL. The CDR3 region has the DNA TGTGCCAGCAGCTTCGAACCACAAGGGATGGGTGGCAATCAGCCCCAGCATTTG.

The V and J genes are TRBV7-8 and TRBJ2-5; 11 nucleotides align to TRBD1. V dropped 0 bases and J dropped 5; count of bases not matched to a gene: 8. CDR1 and CDR2 from the germline V gene are SGHVS and FQNEAQ. This CDR3 is 17 amino acids long. The CDR3 nucleotides are TGTGCCAGCAGCTTAGCCGGGACAGGGGGTCCAGGGGAGACCCAGTACTTC. Translated: CASSLAGTGGPGETQYF.

The chain carries TRBV9 and TRBJ2-5, with D possibly being TRBD1 or TRBD2 (5 bases each). The germline V gene has CDR1 SGDLS and CDR2 YYNGEE. The CDR3 contains 16 residues. V lost 7 bases and J lost 0, with 19 bases in between. Here the CDR3 reads CASSLRDGKYQETQYF. CDR3 bases: TGTGCCAGCTCCCTCCGGGACGGAAAGTACCAAGAGACCCAGTACTTC.

This clonotype occurred many times. The chain uses TRBV5-1 and TRBJ2-2, with 8 nucleotides matching TRBD2. This CDR3 spans 15 amino acids. Per germline, CDR1 SGHRS and CDR2 YFSETQ. V was clipped by 3 bases and J by 5 bases; unmatched bases: 6. The CDR3, as DNA: TGCGCCAGCAGCTCAATACTAGCGGCGACCGGGGAGCTGTTTTTT. Translated: CASSSILAATGELFF.

There are many counts of this clonotype. The V gene is TRBV7-2, the J gene TRBJ2-6, with D perhaps matching TRBD2 (6 bases). V was shortened by 6 bases and J by 1 base, with 7 bases between the two germline ends. CDR1 SGHTA and CDR2 FQGNSA come from the germline V gene. The CDR3 is made up of 14 amino acids. CDR3 DNA sequence: TGTGCCAGCAGAGGAGGGTCTGGGGCCAACGTCCTGACTTTC. This sequence encodes CASRGGSGANVLTF.

Many counts were recorded for this clonotype. This chain uses TRBV19 with TRBJ2-7; D assignment may be TRBD1 or TRBD2 (5 bases each). The CDR3 length is 13 residues. The germline CDR1 and CDR2 sequences are LNHDA and SQIVND (reference sequence). V was pared by 11 bases and J by 7 bases, with 21 bases between. CDR3 DNA sequence: TGTGCCGCCCGGCGGGCAGGGTCGGAGGAGCAGTACTTC. Its protein is CAARRAGSEEQYF.

This clonotype was counted many times. The J gene is TRBJ1-1, the V gene TRBV24-1; D is unresolved. Germline CDR1 is KGHDR and CDR2 is SFDVKD. V lost 4 bases and J lost 0, with 8 bases in between. CDR3 length: 14 residues. CDR3 bases: TGTGCCACCAGTGACTCTCATGTGAACACTGAAGCTTTCTTT. As protein: CATSDSHVNTEAFF.

Concerning this clonotype itself: This may come from a read error, since a much larger clone is one base off. The rearrangement links TRBV7-9 to TRBJ1-3; D gene unclear. V shed 8 bases and J shed 4 bases, with 15 bases lying between them. The germline V gene encodes CDR1 SEHNR and CDR2 FQNEAQ (reference sequence). The CDR3 is 14 amino acids. This CDR3 is CASCLTLSGNTIYF. The CDR3 DNA sequence: TGTGCCAGCTGTCTTACGCTATCAGGAAACACCATATATTTT.

A note on this clonotype: At one end the junction does not follow the germline gene, possibly because of a read error. The V and J genes are TRBV20-1 and TRBJ2-4; maybe TRBD1 (5 bases). The CDR3 spans 16 residues. The germline CDR1 and CDR2 sequences are DFQATT and SNEGSKA (reference sequence). In nucleotides, the CDR3 is TGCAGTGCTAGAGTTGGCCTGGCGACAGCCAAAAACATTAAGTACTTC. This encodes CSARVGLATAKNIKYF.

At least ten counts were recorded for this clonotype. The rearrangement joins TRBV12-3 or TRBV12-4 to TRBJ1-3; no firm D call. Trimming took 3 bases from V and 0 from J, leaving 9 bases between them. CDR3 length: 15 residues. The CDR3 DNA follows: TGTGCCAGCAGTTTTGGCGGGAGCTCTGGAAACACCATATATTTT. Protein sequence: CASSFGGSSGNTIYF.

V is TRBV5-1 and J is TRBJ1-5; D perhaps matches TRBD1 (5 bases). Trimming removed 0 bases at V and 4 bases at J, with 8 bases between. The CDR3 is 14 amino acids. Germline-derived CDR1 and CDR2 are SGHRS and YFSETQ. CDR3 sequence (DNA): TGCGCCAGCAGCTTGGACGGACAAAATCAGCCCCAGCATTTT. It yields the protein CASSLDGQNQPQHF. Full variable domain (remainder filled in from reference TRBV5-1 and TRBJ1-5): KAGVTQTPRYLIKTRGQQVTLSCSPISGHRSVSWYQQTPGQGLQFLFEYFSETQRNKGNFPGRFSGRQFSNSRSEMNVSTLELGDSALYLCASSLDGQNQPQHFGDGTRLSIL.